A single sample is the source of the 8 T cell receptor beta chains below, sequenced in a study of T-cell memory formation after mild COVID-19. TCRdb re-derived calls from the 5' RACE reads in MiXCR, one entry per CDR3 protein. The data hold 300,000 to 350,000 distinct CDR3 sequences, with roughly a fifth observed a single time. The specimen was PBMCs or a T cell subset sorted from them (not recorded which). The receptors originated from a young man who had mild COVID-19 (a few samples of this study predate the infection). Cell type and time point are not known.

V gene TRBV4-1 combines with J gene TRBJ2-3, with D perhaps matching TRBD2 (5 bases). Germline V gene data show CDR1 as MGHRA and CDR2 as YSYEKL. This CDR3 contains 14 residues. The V gene lost 5 bases and the J gene lost 2 bases, with 11 bases spanning the gap. CDR3 bases: TGCGCCAGCAGCACACGGGAAGACACAGATACGCAGTATTTT. Amino acid sequence: CASSTREDTDTQYF.

The chain employs TRBV12-3 or TRBV12-4 and TRBJ1-2; D might be TRBD1 (6 bases). The germline V and J ends were trimmed by 6 bases and 3 bases, with 11 bases remaining between them. This CDR3 comprises 13 residues. In nucleotides, the CDR3 is TGTGCCAGCAGAGCAGGGGCGGACTATGGCTACACCTTC. Amino acids: CASRAGADYGYTF.

The V call is TRBV7-2, the J call TRBJ1-2, with no clear D. V lost 3 bases and J lost 2, with 7 bases in between. The CDR3 runs to 13 residues. Germline values: CDR1 SGHTA, CDR2 FQGNSA. This CDR3 is CASSFSQNYGYTF. In DNA form, the CDR3 reads TGTGCCAGCAGCTTCAGCCAGAACTATGGCTACACCTTC.

About this clonotype itself: An end of the junction differs from the germline gene, which may be a read error. V gene TRBV5-4 combines with J gene TRBJ2-5, with 9 bases aligning to TRBD1. CDR1 is SGHNT, CDR2 YYREEE, per germline (reference sequence). The CDR3 totals 14 residues. As DNA, the CDR3 is TGTGCCAGTAGCTTACAGGGGGCCGCGGAGACCCAGTACTTC. This gives the protein CASSLQGAAETQYF.

This clonotype has more than one count but fewer than ten. This sequence joins TRBV3-1 and TRBJ2-5; tentatively, D is TRBD1 or TRBD2 (5 bases each). V was clipped by 1 base and J by 5 bases, with 14 bases between them. Germline V lookup: CDR1 LGHDT, CDR2 YNNKEL (reference sequence). CDR3 size: 15 residues. CDR3 sequence reads: CASSQGGTPWETQYF. CDR3 coding DNA: TGTGCCAGCAGCCAAGGGGGGACGCCCTGGGAGACCCAGTACTTC.

This clonotype was counted many times. The gene calls are TRBV12-3 or TRBV12-4 and TRBJ2-3; 7 nucleotides match TRBD1. This CDR3 region has 15 residues. The V and J ends lost 2 bases and 0 bases, in that order; junction bases with no gene match: 2. CDR3 loop: CASSLRGLSTDTQYF. CDR3 DNA: TGTGCCAGCAGTTTAAGGGGGCTGAGCACAGATACGCAGTATTTT.

This clonotype has more than one count but fewer than ten. V is TRBV12-3 or TRBV12-4 and J is TRBJ2-1; D uncertain. Trimming left V 3 bases short and J 0 bases short, with 9 bases between. The CDR3 spans 15 residues. The CDR3: CASSLGWASYNEQFF. CDR3 DNA: TGTGCCAGCAGTTTGGGCTGGGCCTCCTACAATGAGCAGTTCTTC.

The chain combines TRBV10-3 with TRBJ2-2; D gene uncertain. Trimming cost V 6 bases and J 3 bases, with 8 bases left between them. The CDR3 has 13 amino acids. In germline, CDR1 is ENHRY, CDR2 SYGVKD. The CDR3 nucleotides read TGTGCCATCAGGGGTCTGGACACCGGGGAGCTGTTTTTT. Amino acid sequence: CAIRGLDTGELFF.